Reported below is one T cell receptor (beta chain). One end of the junction does not line up with germline, which may come from a read error. The sample is drawn from a study of blood T cell repertoires in COVID-19. Whole-study context: Researchers got acute and convalescent COVID-19 samples from the United States, Italy and Spain. T cells, B-cell-depleted T cells, or PBMCs supplied cDNA or gDNA.

Per the germline V gene, CDR1 is SSHAT and CDR2 is FNYEAQ (reference sequence). This CDR3 region has 16 residues. How the authors handled the data: Reference gene primer amplification gave estimated nucleated cell counts. TCRdb's copy holds only in-frame clones and misses some; the assay was immunoSEQ multiplex PCR. The D gene and trimming were derived from the DNA, and the V and J assignments and clone size from that table. The data contain 25,000 or so clones, roughly 85% of them seen just once; the ten biggest clones take up around 20%. The sequence was obtained from a man in his 70s in a cohort sampled during active COVID-19. The chain couples TRBV7-7 to TRBJ2-5; 7 bases match TRBD1. What was sequenced was peripheral blood. CDR3 amino acids: CASSLDHQGVLETQYF. The CDR3, as DNA: TGTGCTAGCAGCTTAGATCACCAGGGGGTGTTGGAGACCCAGTACTTC.